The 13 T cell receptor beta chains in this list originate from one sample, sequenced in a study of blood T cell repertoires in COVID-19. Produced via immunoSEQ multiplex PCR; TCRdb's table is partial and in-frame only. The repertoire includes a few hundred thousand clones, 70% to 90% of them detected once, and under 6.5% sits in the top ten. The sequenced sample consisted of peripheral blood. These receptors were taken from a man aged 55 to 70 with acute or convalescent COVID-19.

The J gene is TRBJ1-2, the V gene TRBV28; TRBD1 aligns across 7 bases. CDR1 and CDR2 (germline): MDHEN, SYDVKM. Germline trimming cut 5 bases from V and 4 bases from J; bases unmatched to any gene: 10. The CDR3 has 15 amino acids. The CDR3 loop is CASSPPVDRVYGYTF. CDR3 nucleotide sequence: TGTGCCAGCAGTCCCCCGGTTGACAGGGTCTATGGCTACACCTTC.

In DNA form, the CDR3 reads TGTGCCAGCTCACCACCGGATTTTACAGCCAGGGAAGCTTTCTTT. It translates to CASSPPDFTAREAFF. The chain joins TRBV18 to TRBJ1-1; no definite D call. This CDR3 comprises 15 residues. Trimming removed 0 bases at V and 8 bases at J, with 16 bases between. Germline V lookup: CDR1 KGHSH, CDR2 LQKENI.

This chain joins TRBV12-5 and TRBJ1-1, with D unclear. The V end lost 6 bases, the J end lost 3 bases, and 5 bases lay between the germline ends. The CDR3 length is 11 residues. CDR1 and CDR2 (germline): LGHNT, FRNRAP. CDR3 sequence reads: CASGRYTEAFF. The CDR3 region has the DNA TGTGCTAGTGGCCGTTACACTGAAGCTTTCTTT. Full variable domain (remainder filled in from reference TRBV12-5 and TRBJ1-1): DARVTQTPRHKVTEMGQEVTMRCQPILGHNTVFWYRQTMMQGLELLAYFRNRAPLDDSGMPKDRFSAEMPDATLATLKIQPSEPRDSAVYFCASGRYTEAFFGQGTRLTVV.

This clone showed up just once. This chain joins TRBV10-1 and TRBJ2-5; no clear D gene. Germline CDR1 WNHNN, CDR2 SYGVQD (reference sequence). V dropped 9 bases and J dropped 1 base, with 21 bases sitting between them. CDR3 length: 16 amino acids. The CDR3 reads CARRPALMVLQETQYF. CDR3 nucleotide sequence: TGCGCCAGGCGCCCTGCATTAATGGTCCTCCAAGAGACCCAGTACTTC.

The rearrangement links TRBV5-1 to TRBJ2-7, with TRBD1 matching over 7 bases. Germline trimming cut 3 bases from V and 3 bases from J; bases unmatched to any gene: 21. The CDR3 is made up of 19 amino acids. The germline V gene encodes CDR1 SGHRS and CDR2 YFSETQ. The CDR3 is CASSSSGGRERAWVYEQYF. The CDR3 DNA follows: TGCGCCAGCAGCTCCTCAGGGGGAAGGGAGCGAGCTTGGGTCTACGAGCAGTACTTC.

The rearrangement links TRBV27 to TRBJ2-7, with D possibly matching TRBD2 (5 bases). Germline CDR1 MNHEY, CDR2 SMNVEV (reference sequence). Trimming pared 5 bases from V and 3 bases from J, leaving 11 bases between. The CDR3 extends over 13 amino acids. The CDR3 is CASSMTIHYEQYF. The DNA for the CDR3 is TGTGCCAGCAGTATGACTATCCACTACGAGCAGTACTTC.

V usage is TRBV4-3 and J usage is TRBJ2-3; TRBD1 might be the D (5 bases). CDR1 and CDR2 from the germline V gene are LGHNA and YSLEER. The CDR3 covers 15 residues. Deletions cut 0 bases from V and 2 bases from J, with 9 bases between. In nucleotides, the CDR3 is TGCGCCAGCAGCCAAGACAGGGATGACACAGATACGCAGTATTTT. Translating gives CASSQDRDDTDTQYF.

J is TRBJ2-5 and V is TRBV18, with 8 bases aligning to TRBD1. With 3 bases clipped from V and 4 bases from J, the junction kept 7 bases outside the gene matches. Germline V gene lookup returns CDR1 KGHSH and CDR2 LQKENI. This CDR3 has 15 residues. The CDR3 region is CASSPAQGARETQYF. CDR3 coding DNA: TGTGCCAGCTCACCGGCGCAGGGGGCGAGAGAGACCCAGTACTTC.

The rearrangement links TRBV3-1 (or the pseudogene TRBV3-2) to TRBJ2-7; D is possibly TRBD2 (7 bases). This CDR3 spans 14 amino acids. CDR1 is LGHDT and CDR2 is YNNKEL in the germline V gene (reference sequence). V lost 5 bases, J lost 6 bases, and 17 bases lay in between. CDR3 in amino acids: CASSIKGGQGEQYF. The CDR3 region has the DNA TGTGCCAGCAGCATCAAGGGGGGGCAGGGCGAGCAGTACTTC.

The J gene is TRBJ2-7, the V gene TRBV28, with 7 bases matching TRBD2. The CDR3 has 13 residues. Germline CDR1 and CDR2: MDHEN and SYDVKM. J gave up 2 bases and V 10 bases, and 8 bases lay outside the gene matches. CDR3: CATMGGQTYEQYF. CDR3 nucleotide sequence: TGTGCCACCATGGGAGGGCAAACCTACGAGCAGTACTTC. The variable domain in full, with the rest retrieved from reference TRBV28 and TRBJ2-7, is DVKVTQSSRYLVKRTGEKVFLECVQDMDHENMFWYRQDPGLGLRLIYFSYDVKMKEKGDIPEGYSVSREKKERFSLILESASTNQTSMYLCATMGGQTYEQYFGPGTRLTVT.

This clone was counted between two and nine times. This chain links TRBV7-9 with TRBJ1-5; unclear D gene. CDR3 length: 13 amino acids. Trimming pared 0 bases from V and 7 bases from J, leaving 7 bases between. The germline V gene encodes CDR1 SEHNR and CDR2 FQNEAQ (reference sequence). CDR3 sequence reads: CASSLAEEQPQHF. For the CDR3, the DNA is TGTGCCAGCAGCTTAGCTGAGGAGCAGCCCCAGCATTTT.

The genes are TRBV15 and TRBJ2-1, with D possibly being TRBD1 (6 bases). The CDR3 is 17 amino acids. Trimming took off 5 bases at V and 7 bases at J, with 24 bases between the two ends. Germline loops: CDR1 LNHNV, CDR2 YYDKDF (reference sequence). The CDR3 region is CATSALKLGRRGNEQFF. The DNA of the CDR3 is TGTGCCACCAGCGCCCTAAAGCTGGGCCGTAGGGGGAATGAGCAGTTCTTC.

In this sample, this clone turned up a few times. The CDR3: CAAEISRGYSNQPQHF. CDR3 coding DNA: TGTGCAGCTGAAATCTCCAGGGGTTATAGCAATCAGCCCCAGCATTTT. The chain recombines TRBV30 with TRBJ1-5, with D perhaps matching TRBD1 (6 bases). The length of the CDR3 is 16 residues. CDR1 is GTSNPN and CDR2 is SVGIG in the germline V gene (reference sequence).